This T cell receptor (beta chain) was identified during a study of identical twins (dated by TCRdb to the mid-2010s). At the level of the whole study: TCR alpha and beta repertoires from monozygotic twins, unrelated adults of various ages and cord blood were deep-sequenced to test whether fetal clonotypes persist. To rule out contamination, replicate twin experiments were performed at different times with different library preparation protocols.

The full study reports these points: Zero-insertion analyses could be partly confounded by invariant T cells such as MAIT and iNKT, although diverse VJ usage argued against such confounding for most clonotypes. In monozygotic twins, recombination models systematically underestimated out-of-frame TCR alpha sharing, but the models matched the sharing seen between unrelated individuals. Fewer insertions were carried by abundant cord blood beta clonotypes, a similar but weaker trend appeared in young adult naive repertoires, and no such trend appeared in memory repertoires. Compared with coincidental sharing between unrelated individuals, an excess of low generation-probability sequences was observed among out-of-frame TCR alpha sequences shared between twins. A weaker excess of twin sharing was found in beta out-of-frame sequences because the signal-to-noise ratio was lowered by fewer shared sequences. Because the same donors could not be followed over many years, the conclusions depended on cross-sectional statistical analysis.

Library method: 5' RACE. The sample was run on an Illumina HiSeq 2000. Template switching added a universal primer binding site, and the final cDNA carried a unique molecular identifier that allowed TCR cDNA molecules to be counted accurately. Specific primers in the conserved constant-segment region were used to synthesize first-strand cDNA for the TCR alpha and beta chains. To control for contamination, every cDNA library carried two barcodes: a SMART-Mk sample barcode plus Illumina barcodes. TruSeq adapter sequences along with Illumina sample barcodes were introduced in two successive PCR steps. The Illumina HiSeq platform was used with custom primers to sequence TCR alpha and beta cDNA libraries. Regarding the original processing steps: Raw reads were processed with MiGEC to extract unique molecular identifiers, and MiXCR was used to determine CDR3 positions. Recombination models were inferred per individual with the repgenHMM and IGoR tools using an EM algorithm. Shared clonotypes were analyzed with the tcR package in R, and sharing was normalized by the product of cloneset sizes. Out-of-frame nonproductive sequences were analyzed to study raw recombination free of thymic and clonal selection effects. TCRdb reworked the public reads: Q25 trimming with fastp, MiXCR clone assembly, productive beta chains retained. Rows are combined by CDR3 protein, so each entry shows the most common genes and DNA. TCRdb assigned the V and J calls; the authors' analysis was not used. Across this sample there are about 460,000 distinct CDR3 sequences, with 14% seen only once. Of the sample, about 0.54% falls within the top ten clones.

All donors were healthy Caucasians. The twin cohort comprised three pairs of female monozygotic twins, all aged about 18 to 29 years. Positive isolation kits from Invitrogen were used to isolate CD4+ and CD8+ T cell populations. Concerning this clonotype itself: Which antigen it targets is not known. Qualities for individual bases were not recorded, and no much larger clone is one base off.

These same records also appear under a second study, on yellow fever vaccine responses in identical twins. Drawing on the second study: The authors reported that the T cell response to vaccination in identical twins appeared partly convergent and partly personalized. In identical twins, the study followed T cell clones that responded to the vaccine with precision.

The sequenced sample was CD4+ T cells sorted from blood. This clonotype was sampled from a woman aged 18-35 years in good health.

The CDR3 loop reads CAISDPNRGNYEQYF. The DNA is as follows: TGTGCCATCAGTGACCCGAACAGGGGTAACTACGAGCAGTACTTC. In this chain, TRBV10-3 is recombined with TRBJ2-7; TRBD1 matches 7 bases in the middle. From a lookup of the germline V gene, CDR1 and CDR2 are ENHRY and SYGVKD. CDR3 length: 15 amino acids, cysteine to phenylalanine. Just the 45-base CDR3 DNA is kept, in frame starting at base 1. Germline trimming: 3 bases from V, 3 bases from J; junction bases outside gene matches: 8.